Listed below are T cell receptor beta chains from one sample, sequenced in a study of blood T cell repertoires in COVID-19. Produced via immunoSEQ multiplex PCR; TCRdb's table is partial and in-frame only. The sample has about 130,000 clones, nearly 90% seen once. Sample: peripheral blood. Receptors were obtained from a woman older than 75 with acute or convalescent COVID-19. Both conserved end residues are part of each CDR3. The D gene is left open where the match is weak.

v_gene	d_gene	CDR3aa
TRBV6-6	.	CASSYRLANTGELFF
TRBV4-3	TRBD1	CASSQDRTGTGGTDTQYF
TRBV20-1	.	CSASQSYEQYF
TRBV6-5	.	CASRRPEGGGQPQHF
TRBV5-1	TRBD1	CASSYDRVERKLFF
TRBV3-1/TRBV3-2	.	CASSLWETDTQYF
TRBV3-1/TRBV3-2	.	CASSQGRQGQPQHF
TRBV6-2/TRBV6-3	.	CASSYREGLYSNQPQHF
TRBV10-3	TRBD1	CAIRETGANEKLFF
TRBV7-9	.	CASSLFGDGGYTF
TRBV12-5	.	CASSDSLNEKLFF
TRBV6-6	TRBD2	CASSHLREGSYEQYF
TRBV5-6	.	CASSLLTTGNQPQHF
TRBV3-1/TRBV3-2	.	CASSLQGQFEAFF
TRBV19	.	CASSMPLLRNRGDTEAFF
TRBV2	.	CASSEWGGGNQPQHF
TRBV5-4	TRBD1	CASSFKDRGRYNSPLHF
TRBV5-6	.	CASSSTGTRQPQHF
TRBV18	TRBD1	CASSQTDRTLGNTIYF
TRBV7-2	TRBD1	CASSPGQGGNIQYF
TRBV5-1	TRBD1	CASSLGGQGPGELFF
TRBV7-3	TRBD1	CASSSTGGWNEQFF
TRBV5-5	.	CASSRRWGGNQPQHF
TRBV5-6	.	CASSLTTSTDTQYF
TRBV7-5	.	CARSDTSGGTSYNEQFF
TRBV7-6	TRBD1	CASSVKTGEKLFF
TRBV10-3	TRBD2	CAISEGLAGGYNEQFF